The present TCR beta chain was sequenced within a study of CD8 T cells in Susac syndrome. RNA, at about 0.5 to 1 ug, was reverse transcribed with random hexamers. The authors amplified TCR beta CDR3 across 54 Vbeta and 13 Jbeta using immunoSEQ multiplex PCR. TCRdb called the immunoSEQ multiplex PCR reads again in MiXCR, with one record for every CDR3 protein. The repertoire consists of 50,000 to 65,000 distinct CDR3 sequences, with 85% to 95% occurring once and the leading ten covering approximately 0.18%. The V gene lost 3 bases and the J gene lost 4 bases, with 6 bases spanning the gap. Germline loops: CDR1 SGHNT, CDR2 YENEEA. This CDR3 is built from 13 residues.

The clonotype originates from a human donor in good health. The chain combines TRBV11-3 with TRBJ2-2, with unresolved D. The sequenced sample was CD8+ T cells from PBMCs. CDR3 protein: CASSFSRTGELFF. In DNA form, the CDR3 reads TGTGCCAGCAGCTTCAGTCGCACCGGGGAGCTGTTTTTT.